These 4 T cell receptor beta chains were sequenced from one sample in a study of cytomegalovirus exposure and HLA in healthy donors. The PCR was carried out with 60 Vbeta primers and 13 Jbeta primers. Libraries were prepared by immunoSEQ multiplex PCR; TCRdb keeps only in-frame clonotypes and omits some of them. The table lists 120,000 to 150,000 clones, roughly 80% of them singletons. Specimen: PBMCs. The receptors were gathered from a woman in her 40s in good health and CMV-seropositive.

This clone occurred once. This chain connects TRBV28 to TRBJ1-2; D is uncertain. This CDR3 is 15 amino acids long. V lost 6 bases and J 0 bases, leaving 14 bases between the germline ends. CDR1 is MDHEN, CDR2 SYDVKM, per germline. The CDR3 DNA reads as TGTGCCAGCAGACAGCTACTCCAACCTAACTATGGCTACACCTTC. As protein: CASRQLLQPNYGYTF.

The rearrangement joins TRBV11-2 to TRBJ2-2, with D possibly matching TRBD1 (5 bases). The CDR3 consists of 13 residues. Trimming removed 5 bases from V and 6 bases from J, with 10 bases in between. Germline-derived CDR1 and CDR2 are SGHAT and FQNNGV. CDR3 protein: CASSQGAAGELFF. DNA for the CDR3: TGTGCCAGCAGCCAAGGGGCCGCCGGGGAGCTGTTTTTT.

The rearrangement uses TRBV5-1 and TRBJ2-2, with 9 bases that match TRBD1. CDR3 length: 17 amino acids. Germline V lookup: CDR1 SGHRS, CDR2 YFSETQ. V lost 1 base, J lost 5 bases, and 9 bases stayed unmatched. The CDR3 DNA reads as TGCGCCAGCAGCTTGCAAGGGACAGGGATAGGTACCGGGGAGCTGTTTTTT. This translates into CASSLQGTGIGTGELFF.

This sequence joins TRBV9 and TRBJ1-3; unclear D gene. CDR1 is SGDLS, CDR2 YYNGEE, per germline. Trimming cost V 0 bases and J 2 bases, with 12 bases left between them. The CDR3 totals 16 residues. In DNA form, the CDR3 reads TGTGCCAGCAGCGTAGGAGGGAAGGCCCCTGGAAACACCATATATTTT. It codes for CASSVGGKAPGNTIYF.